Shown below are 27 T cell receptor beta chains from a single sample sequenced in a study of cytomegalovirus exposure and HLA in healthy donors. The PCR used 60 Vbeta and 13 Jbeta primers. Method: immunoSEQ multiplex PCR; TCRdb's copy keeps in-frame clones and lacks some. Among 200,000 to 250,000 clones listed, less than 80% were seen once. Specimen: PBMCs. The receptors derive from a girl aged 2 to 10 in good health and CMV-seronegative.

The gene calls are TRBV23-1 and TRBJ2-2; 7 nucleotides match TRBD1. TRBV23-1 is given ORF status, its function remaining uncertain. After removal of 8 bases from V and 6 bases from J, the junction contained 3 bases not matched to a gene. CDR3 length: 12 residues. The CDR3 nucleotides read TGCGCCAGCGGGGACAGCCCCGGGGAGCTGTTTTTT. This sequence encodes CASGDSPGELFF.

The chain carries TRBV19 and TRBJ1-1; 11 bases fit TRBD1. The germline gives CDR1 LNHDA, CDR2 SQIVND (reference sequence). The CDR3 is 11 amino acids. The junction had 5 bases not matched to a gene; V was cut back by 10 bases and J by 10 bases. CDR3 in amino acids: CAIRDRGSAFF. DNA of the CDR3: TGTGCCATCAGGGACAGGGGGTCAGCTTTCTTT. Full variable domain (remainder filled in from reference TRBV19 and TRBJ1-1): DGGITQSPKYLFRKEGQNVTLSCEQNLNHDAMYWYRQDPGQGLRLIYYSQIVNDFQKGDIAEGYSVSREKKESFPLTVTSAQKNPTAFYLCAIRDRGSAFFGQGTRLTVV.

V gene TRBV5-6 combines with J gene TRBJ2-7; tentative D call: TRBD1 (6 bases). Looked up from germline, CDR1 is SGHDT and CDR2 is YYEEEE. This CDR3 has 14 amino acids. V dropped 3 bases and J dropped 3 bases, with 13 bases sitting between them. DNA for the CDR3: TGTGCCAGCAGCTCCCTGACAGGTATCTACGAGCAGTACTTC. Encoded protein: CASSSLTGIYEQYF.

The chain employs TRBV10-3 and TRBJ2-5, with TRBD2 identical over 9 bases. CDR1 is ENHRY, CDR2 SYGVKD, per germline. With V trimmed by 8 bases and J by 4 bases, 5 bases remained unmatched. The CDR3 covers 13 residues. The CDR3 sequence: CAIGSSGRETQYF. The CDR3 DNA reads TGTGCCATCGGGAGTAGCGGGAGAGAGACCCAGTACTTC.

A few counts support this clone. The chain is built from TRBV5-1 and TRBJ1-4; D not resolved. V shed 0 bases and J shed 4 bases, with 7 bases lying between them. CDR3 length: 14 residues. The V gene's germline CDR1 is SGHRS and CDR2 YFSETQ. The CDR3 nucleotides are TGCGCCAGCAGCTTGGGGCAGAATAATGAAAAACTGTTTTTT. Protein sequence: CASSLGQNNEKLFF.

This chain links TRBV6-5 with TRBJ1-3, with D possibly TRBD1 on 6 matching bases. Germline CDR1 MNHEY, CDR2 SVGAGI. The V and J ends lost 6 bases and 6 bases respectively, with 15 bases between them. The CDR3 loop spans 14 amino acids. The CDR3 loop is CASRLAGVENTIYF. The CDR3 DNA follows: TGTGCCAGCAGGTTGGCAGGGGTTGAAAACACCATATATTTT.

The J gene is TRBJ2-4, the V gene TRBV10-2; TRBD2 aligns across 10 bases. This CDR3 comprises 14 residues. CDR1 WSHSY and CDR2 SAAADI come from the germline V gene. With 6 bases clipped from V and 7 bases from J, the junction kept 6 bases outside the gene matches. DNA of the CDR3: TGCGCCAGCAGAGAAACTAGCGGGAAGAACATTCAGTACTTC. Amino acids: CASRETSGKNIQYF.

The rearrangement uses TRBV9 and TRBJ1-2; a possible D gene is TRBD1 (5 bases). Trimming took 3 bases from V and 4 from J, leaving 10 bases between them. The CDR3 has 13 amino acids. CDR1 and CDR2 from the germline V gene are SGDLS and YYNGEE. The CDR3 loop reads CASSADSTYGYTF. DNA for the CDR3: TGTGCCAGCAGCGCCGACAGCACCTATGGCTACACCTTC.

The chain has TRBV5-1 and TRBJ2-2, with a tentative D call TRBD2 (6 bases). Trimming removed 6 bases at V and 1 base at J, with 13 bases between. Germline CDR1 and CDR2: SGHRS and YFSETQ. The CDR3 runs to 15 residues. The CDR3 is CASTLGGRNTGELFF. CDR3 coding DNA: TGCGCCAGCACTCTCGGGGGAAGGAACACCGGGGAGCTGTTTTTT.

Regarding this clone: The limits of the CDR3 on the DNA are not certain, so only TCRdb's listed CDR3 is given. The V call is TRBV7-9, the J call TRBJ2-7; the tabulated D call, TRBD2, remains unverified against the DNA. Germline V CDR1 and CDR2: SEHNR, FQNEAQ (reference sequence). Inclusive of both ends, the CDR3 amounts to 13 amino acids. The CDR3 sequence: CASKGDFGNEQYF.

This rearrangement joins TRBV25-1 to TRBJ1-1; a weak D match, TRBD1 (5 bases). This CDR3 comprises 14 residues. Trimming left V 3 bases short and J 2 bases short, with 10 bases between. Germline V gives CDR1 MGHDK, CDR2 SYGVNS. The CDR3 region is CASSDGALNTEAFF. The CDR3 region has the DNA TGTGCCAGCAGTGATGGGGCCCTAAACACTGAAGCTTTCTTT.

The chain combines TRBV11-2 with TRBJ2-7; 11 bases align to TRBD2. Germline V lookup: CDR1 SGHAT, CDR2 FQNNGV. The V and J ends lost 1 base and 7 bases, in that order; junction bases with no gene match: 6. This CDR3 region has 15 residues. CDR3: CASSLATSGRGEQYF. As DNA, the CDR3 is TGTGCCAGCAGCTTAGCCACTAGCGGGAGAGGGGAGCAGTACTTC.

The sample holds one count of this clone. The chain's CDR3 is CSVTTDTDTQYF. Here the CDR3 DNA reads TGCAGCGTTACGACAGACACAGATACGCAGTATTTT. The rearrangement links TRBV29-1 to TRBJ2-3, with D possibly being TRBD1 (5 bases). Germline assignment: CDR1 SQVTM and CDR2 ANQGSEA. The CDR3 is 12 amino acids. Trimming took off 5 bases at V and 2 bases at J, with 8 bases between the two ends.

V and J are TRBV30 and TRBJ2-4; 10 bases map to TRBD2. Germline CDR1 is GTSNPN and CDR2 is SVGIG (reference sequence). The CDR3 has 15 residues. V lost 3 bases to trimming and J lost 10 bases; unmatched junction nucleotides: 12. The CDR3 loop reads CAWSRVGSGRFIQYF. The CDR3 DNA sequence: TGTGCCTGGAGCCGCGTCGGTAGCGGGAGGTTTATTCAGTACTTC.

The rearrangement joins TRBV11-3 to TRBJ2-1; 8 nucleotides match TRBD2. The J segment lost 6 bases and the V segment lost 5 bases, leaving 9 bases of the junction unmatched. The CDR3 length is 15 residues. CDR1 and CDR2 from the germline V gene are SGHNT and YENEEA. As DNA, the CDR3 is TGTGCCAGCAGCCCGGGGACTAGTTTTCCCAATGAGCAGTTCTTC. Protein product: CASSPGTSFPNEQFF.

The rearrangement uses TRBV7-2 and TRBJ1-3, with 9 bases aligning to TRBD1. Trimming took 5 bases from V and 0 from J; bases not matched to a gene: 5. CDR3 length: 16 residues. Germline loops: CDR1 SGHTA, CDR2 FQGNSA. DNA for the CDR3: TGTGCCAGCAGCCTACAGGGGGCTAGCTCTGGAAACACCATATATTTT. Its translation is CASSLQGASSGNTIYF.

The chain is built from TRBV7-9 and TRBJ1-6, with 10 bases matching TRBD1. CDR1 SEHNR and CDR2 FQNEAQ come from the germline V gene (reference sequence). The junction had 7 bases not matched to a gene; V was cut back by 5 bases and J by 9 bases. The CDR3 sequence is 15 residues long. CDR3 in DNA: TGTGCCAGCAGCCCGGGGGGACAGGGGAGTTCACCCCTCCACTTT. This encodes CASSPGGQGSSPLHF.

The V call is TRBV27, the J call TRBJ2-7; D perhaps matches TRBD2 (5 bases). The CDR3 runs to 14 residues. Germline-derived CDR1 and CDR2 are MNHEY and SMNVEV (reference sequence). V was cut by 11 bases and J by 0 bases, with 17 bases left in between. The CDR3 nucleotides are TGTGCCTCTCGGGGAAGAGGGAGCTCCTACGAGCAGTACTTC. It specifies CASRGRGSSYEQYF.

This clone was seen once. This sequence joins TRBV19 and TRBJ1-6, with TRBD1 as a possible D gene (5 bases). The V gene's germline CDR1 is LNHDA and CDR2 SQIVND (reference sequence). Trimming removed 3 bases at V and 4 bases at J, with 10 bases between. The CDR3 totals 15 residues. Here the CDR3 reads CASSIGTVYNSPLHF. In nucleotides, the CDR3 is TGTGCCAGTAGTATCGGGACTGTTTATAATTCACCCCTCCACTTT. Full variable domain (outside the CDR3, taken from reference TRBV19 and TRBJ1-6): DGGITQSPKYLFRKEGQNVTLSCEQNLNHDAMYWYRQDPGQGLRLIYYSQIVNDFQKGDIAEGYSVSREKKESFPLTVTSAQKNPTAFYLCASSIGTVYNSPLHFGNGTRLTVT.

DNA of the CDR3: TGCGCCAGCAGTGATTGGGGCGGGACCATCTCCTACGAGCAGTACTTC. This gives the protein CASSDWGGTISYEQYF. The chain joins TRBV10-2 to TRBJ2-7, with TRBD2 as a possible D gene (6 bases). Germline CDR1 reads WSHSY; CDR2 reads SAAADI. V lost 3 bases and J lost 0, with 15 bases in between. This CDR3 region has 16 residues.

In nucleotides, the CDR3 is TGTGCCAGCAGCGAGGGGGGGTGGGATCAGCCCCAGCATTTT. Translation gives CASSEGGWDQPQHF. The V gene is TRBV5-4, the J gene TRBJ1-5; possible D gene TRBD1, 6 bases. Germline CDR1 is SGHNT and CDR2 is YYREEE (reference sequence). Trimming removed 4 bases from V and 5 bases from J, with 13 bases in between. The length of the CDR3 is 14 residues.

This clone has more than one count but fewer than ten. The chain joins TRBV10-3 to TRBJ1-1; perhaps TRBD1 as D (5 bases). CDR3 length equals 14 residues. The germline V gene has CDR1 ENHRY and CDR2 SYGVKD. Trimming took off 6 bases at V and 1 base at J, with 12 bases between the two ends. Here the CDR3 reads CAIRDSGSNTEAFF. The CDR3 DNA reads as TGTGCCATCAGGGATTCAGGGTCGAACACTGAAGCTTTCTTT.

The rearrangement joins TRBV4-2 to TRBJ2-2; 7 bases match TRBD1. The V and J ends lost 4 bases and 3 bases, in that order; junction bases with no gene match: 5. CDR3 size: 15 residues. CDR1 is LGHNA, CDR2 YNFKEQ, per germline. CDR3 DNA: TGTGCCAGCAGCCGCGGACAGGCAGACACCGGGGAGCTGTTTTTT. Translation gives CASSRGQADTGELFF.

The CDR3 here is CASSLAVSKNTEAFF. Written as DNA, the CDR3 is TGTGCCAGCAGTTTAGCAGTATCCAAGAACACTGAAGCTTTCTTT. This chain links TRBV27 with TRBJ1-1; D not resolved. This CDR3 has 15 amino acids. Germline values: CDR1 MNHEY, CDR2 SMNVEV (reference sequence). Trimming left V 2 bases short and J 1 base short, with 11 bases between.

The chain employs TRBV19 and TRBJ1-2; 8 bases agree with TRBD1. With 9 bases clipped from V and 3 bases from J, the junction kept 6 bases outside the gene matches. The germline V gene encodes CDR1 LNHDA and CDR2 SQIVND (reference sequence). The CDR3 contains 13 residues. CDR3 sequence (DNA): TGTGCCAGCCTTGGACAGGGAGACTATGGCTACACCTTC. Translated, it gives CASLGQGDYGYTF. Supplemented by reference TRBV19 and TRBJ1-2, the full variable domain reads DGGITQSPKYLFRKEGQNVTLSCEQNLNHDAMYWYRQDPGQGLRLIYYSQIVNDFQKGDIAEGYSVSREKKESFPLTVTSAQKNPTAFYLCASLGQGDYGYTFGSGTRLTVV.

The chain combines TRBV7-8 with TRBJ1-1; D gene uncertain. The CDR3 spans 14 residues. V lost 0 bases and J lost 6, with 11 bases in between. Looked up from germline, CDR1 is SGHVS and CDR2 is FQNEAQ. The CDR3 nucleotides read TGTGCCAGCAGCTTAGCCTTGGCATCCGCTGAAGCTTTCTTT. Translated, it gives CASSLALASAEAFF.

V usage is TRBV19 and J usage is TRBJ1-4; tentative D call: TRBD1 (5 bases). Trimming shortened V by 5 bases and J by 11 bases, and 18 bases separated the two germline ends. Germline values: CDR1 LNHDA, CDR2 SQIVND (reference sequence). The length of the CDR3 is 14 residues. For the CDR3, the DNA is TGTGCCAGTAGTGATACGACAGTCGTTGGTAAACTGTTTTTT. Translating it yields CASSDTTVVGKLFF.